The sequence of this T cell receptor beta chain was determined in a study of T-cell memory formation after mild COVID-19. MiXCR, run by TCRdb on the 5' RACE reads, gives a single entry per CDR3 protein. There are about 90,000 distinct CDR3 sequences in the sample; around an eighth occur only once, and 27% lies in the top ten. Only a few counts were recorded for this clonotype. This CDR3 has 15 amino acids. From germline, CDR1 is DFQATT and CDR2 SNEGSKA (reference sequence). Deletions cut 0 bases from V and 6 bases from J, with 17 bases between. Input material: PBMCs or a T cell subset sorted from them (not recorded which). The TCR comes from an adult woman who had mild COVID-19 (a few samples of this study predate the infection). Cell type and time point are not known. The V and J genes are TRBV20-1 and TRBJ2-5; perhaps TRBD2 as D (6 bases). Here the CDR3 reads CSARDLFDAGQTQYF. In DNA form, the CDR3 reads TGCAGTGCTAGAGACCTCTTCGACGCGGGGCAGACCCAGTACTTC.